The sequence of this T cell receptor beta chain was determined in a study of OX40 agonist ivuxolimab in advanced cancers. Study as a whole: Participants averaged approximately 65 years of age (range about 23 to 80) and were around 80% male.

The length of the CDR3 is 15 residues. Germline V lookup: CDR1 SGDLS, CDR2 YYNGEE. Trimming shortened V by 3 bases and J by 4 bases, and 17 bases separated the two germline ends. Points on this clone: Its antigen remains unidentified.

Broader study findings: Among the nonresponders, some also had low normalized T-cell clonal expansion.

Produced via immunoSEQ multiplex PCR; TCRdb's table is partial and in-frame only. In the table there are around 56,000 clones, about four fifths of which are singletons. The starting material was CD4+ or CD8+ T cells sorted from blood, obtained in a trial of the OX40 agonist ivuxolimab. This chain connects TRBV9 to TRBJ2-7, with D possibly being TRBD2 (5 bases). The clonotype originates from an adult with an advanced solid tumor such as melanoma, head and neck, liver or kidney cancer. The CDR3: CASSGGQTNLYEQYF. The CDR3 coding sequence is TGTGCCAGCAGCGGAGGGCAGACCAATCTTTACGAGCAGTACTTC.